This T cell receptor (beta chain) emerged from a study of blood T cell repertoires in COVID-19. Overall study: Spain, Italy and the United States supplied samples that represented acute and convalescent COVID-19.

Per the original methods: How many nucleated cells were present was estimated from reference gene primer amplification. Assay used: immunoSEQ multiplex PCR; TCRdb lists only in-frame clones, some missing. The V and J calls and clone size come from that table; D and trimming were worked out from the DNA. The sample lists 490,000 or so clones; around nine tenths were seen once. Recruitment covered about two dozen US areas and drew participants whose ages spanned about 18 to 100 years. CDR3 length equals 16 residues. Germline V gene lookup returns CDR1 SGHNT and CDR2 YYREEE (reference sequence). V shed 4 bases, J shed 4 bases, and the junction held 11 bases outside the gene matches.

The chain uses TRBV5-4 and TRBJ1-1; TRBD1 matches 9 bases. The sequence was obtained from a woman aged 55-69 years who had recovered from COVID-19. Sequences were obtained from PBMCs or T cells enriched from blood (not recorded which). The CDR3 DNA reads TGTGCCAGCAGCCCCAAGGGGGGACAGGGAGTCACTGAAGCTTTCTTT. Encoded protein: CASSPKGGQGVTEAFF.